The rows below give T cell receptor beta chains drawn from one sample of a study of cytomegalovirus exposure and HLA in healthy donors. Some clones are missing from TCRdb's copy, which holds only in-frame ones; the method was immunoSEQ multiplex PCR. This sample has more than 95,000 clones, with about two thirds found just once. Sequencing was performed on PBMCs. The receptor set was obtained from a young man in good health and CMV-seronegative. Both conserved end residues are part of each CDR3. Each record gives: J gene, D gene, V gene, clone size, CDR3 DNA, CDR3 protein. D genes are given only for firm matches. Clone sizes are given selectively: once, few, many, or a class where the clone is expanded.

J: TRBJ1-3; D: .; V: TRBV16; size: .; DNA: TGTGCCAGCAGCCAACCCCGAGTCTCCTCTGGAAACACCATATATTTT; CDR3: CASSQPRVSSGNTIYF
J: TRBJ2-5; D: .; V: TRBV4-3; size: once; DNA: TGCGCCAGCAGCCAAGATCACACAGGCCCTTACCGGGAGTACTTC; CDR3: CASSQDHTGPYREYF
J: TRBJ2-3; D: .; V: TRBV4-1; size: .; DNA: TGCGCCAGCAGCCTGACGGGACTCACAGATACGCAGTATTTT; CDR3: CASSLTGLTDTQYF
J: TRBJ2-7; D: .; V: TRBV2; size: .; DNA: TGTGCCAGCCAGGGAACCTCCTACGAGCAGTACTTC; CDR3: CASQGTSYEQYF
J: TRBJ2-2; D: .; V: TRBV6-5; size: .; DNA: TGTGCCAGCTCTCGGGGGTCCGGGGAGCTGTTTTTT; CDR3: CASSRGSGELFF
J: TRBJ1-3; D: .; V: TRBV19; size: .; DNA: TGTGCCAGTAGTATCAGTACTGGAAACACCATATATTTT; CDR3: CASSISTGNTIYF
J: TRBJ1-3; D: .; V: TRBV2; size: .; DNA: TGTGCCAGCAATGGGGCTTCGAGGAACACCATATATTTT; CDR3: CASNGASRNTIYF
J: TRBJ1-2; D: TRBD1; V: TRBV6-5; size: .; DNA: TGTGCCAGCAAATTCCGGGACAGGGATGGCTACACCTTC; CDR3: CASKFRDRDGYTF
J: TRBJ1-4; D: .; V: TRBV19; size: few; DNA: TGTGCCAGTAGTACGACCCGGGTTAACCTCGGTGAAAAACTGTTTTTT; CDR3: CASSTTRVNLGEKLFF
J: TRBJ1-5; D: .; V: TRBV19; size: once; DNA: TGTGCCAGTAGTATTCGGCGGGAGCCCCAGCATTTT; CDR3: CASSIRREPQHF
J: TRBJ2-7; D: TRBD1; V: TRBV5-4; size: .; DNA: TGTGCCAGCAGCCCATACAACGGACAGGGAGTATACCACGAGCAGTACTTC; CDR3: CASSPYNGQGVYHEQYF
J: TRBJ1-1; D: .; V: TRBV10-3; size: .; DNA: TGTGCCATCAGTGACGAATCGGGGAACACTGAAGCTTTCTTT; CDR3: CAISDESGNTEAFF
J: TRBJ1-1; D: TRBD1; V: TRBV10-1; size: once; DNA: TGCGCCAGCAGCCCCGGACAGGGGAACACTGAAGCTTTCTTT; CDR3: CASSPGQGNTEAFF
J: TRBJ2-1; D: TRBD1; V: TRBV4-2; size: .; DNA: TGTGCCAGCAGCATCGACAGGGGACCCTACAATGAGCAGTTCTTC; CDR3: CASSIDRGPYNEQFF
J: TRBJ1-1; D: TRBD1; V: TRBV19; size: .; DNA: TGTGCCAGTGGACAGGACCCCTTTAACACTGAAGCTTTCTTT; CDR3: CASGQDPFNTEAFF
J: TRBJ1-1; D: TRBD1; V: TRBV7-8; size: .; DNA: TGTGCCAGCAGCTTAGTCGGGACAGGTACTGAAGCTTTCTTT; CDR3: CASSLVGTGTEAFF
J: TRBJ2-5; D: TRBD2; V: TRBV7-6; size: once; DNA: TGTGCCAGCAGCCCCGGGACTAGCGGGGACATGGAGACCCAGTACTTC; CDR3: CASSPGTSGDMETQYF
J: TRBJ2-7; D: TRBD1; V: TRBV15; size: .; DNA: TGTGCCACCAGCAGCGGACAGGGGGCCTACGAGCAGTACTTC; CDR3: CATSSGQGAYEQYF
J: TRBJ1-3; D: TRBD1; V: TRBV9; size: .; DNA: TGTGCCAGCAGCTTTTCCGGGACAGGTTATGGAAACACCATATATTTT; CDR3: CASSFSGTGYGNTIYF
J: TRBJ2-7; D: TRBD1; V: TRBV7-2; size: .; DNA: TGTGCCAGCAGCACGACGGGACAGGGGTCCTACGAGCAGTACTTC; CDR3: CASSTTGQGSYEQYF
J: TRBJ1-2; D: TRBD1; V: TRBV5-4; size: .; DNA: TGTGCCAGCAGCTCACGAACAGGGGCGGAAGGGTATGGCTACACCTTC; CDR3: CASSSRTGAEGYGYTF
J: TRBJ2-7; D: TRBD1; V: TRBV5-6; size: .; DNA: TGTGCCAGCAGCTGGGGTGGGGGACAGGGTCACTACGAGCAGTACTTC; CDR3: CASSWGGGQGHYEQYF
J: TRBJ1-1; D: .; V: TRBV18; size: .; DNA: TGTGCCAGCTCACCTGAAGTCAGACAGGTAGCTTTCTTT; CDR3: CASSPEVRQVAFF
J: TRBJ1-2; D: .; V: TRBV28; size: .; DNA: TGTGCCAGGGAGGAACCCCCTCGGGGCTACACCTTC; CDR3: CAREEPPRGYTF
J: TRBJ2-5; D: TRBD2; V: TRBV11-2; size: .; DNA: TGTGCCAGCAGCTTAGGTCTAGCGGGGGGCTCCCCAGAGACCCAGTACTTC; CDR3: CASSLGLAGGSPETQYF
J: TRBJ1-1; D: TRBD1; V: TRBV10-3; size: .; DNA: TGTGCCATCACAAATACAGGGGACACTGAAGCTTTCTTT; CDR3: CAITNTGDTEAFF
J: TRBJ2-5; D: .; V: TRBV14; size: .; DNA: TGTGCCAGCAGCCAAGCCGGGATCCAAGAGACCCAGTACTTC; CDR3: CASSQAGIQETQYF
J: TRBJ2-7; D: TRBD2; V: TRBV29-1; size: .; DNA: TGCAGCGTTGGGATCGAGCGGGGGTCTTACGAGCAGTACTTC; CDR3: CSVGIERGSYEQYF
J: TRBJ1-1; D: TRBD1; V: TRBV9; size: .; DNA: TGTGCCAGCAGCGTCTTGGACAGGGTGCCTACGAACACTGAAGCTTTCTTT; CDR3: CASSVLDRVPTNTEAFF
J: TRBJ1-1; D: TRBD1; V: TRBV11-2; size: few; DNA: TGTGCCAGCAGCCCCAATACAGGGGGCACTGAAGCTTTCTTT; CDR3: CASSPNTGGTEAFF
J: TRBJ1-5; D: .; V: TRBV7-2; size: .; DNA: TGTGCCAGCAGCTCCACCGTCGGACAAAGGGAACAGCCCCAGCATTTT; CDR3: CASSSTVGQREQPQHF
J: TRBJ1-4; D: .; V: TRBV29-1; size: .; DNA: TGCAGCGTTGTTTCCGGGGGTAGCCGTGGGGAAAAACTGTTTTTT; CDR3: CSVVSGGSRGEKLFF
J: TRBJ2-1; D: .; V: TRBV5-1; size: .; DNA: TGCGCCAGCAGCTTCCGTCGGGACAAAAACAATGAGCAGTTCTTC; CDR3: CASSFRRDKNNEQFF
J: TRBJ2-7; D: TRBD1; V: TRBV11-2; size: .; DNA: TGTGCCAGCAGCCTATACGGACAGGGGGACGAGCAGTACTTC; CDR3: CASSLYGQGDEQYF
J: TRBJ2-7; D: TRBD1; V: TRBV27; size: .; DNA: TGTGCCAGCAGTTCGGGGACAGGGTTCTGGGAGCAGTACTTC; CDR3: CASSSGTGFWEQYF
J: TRBJ2-7; D: TRBD1; V: TRBV9; size: .; DNA: TGTGCCAGCAGCGGAGGGACAGGGGTTATCGAGCAGTACTTC; CDR3: CASSGGTGVIEQYF
J: TRBJ1-4; D: TRBD1; V: TRBV5-1; size: once; DNA: TGCGCCAGCAGCGTTGGGGACAGGGCTAATGAAAAACTGTTTTTT; CDR3: CASSVGDRANEKLFF
J: TRBJ2-7; D: .; V: TRBV7-2; size: .; DNA: TGTGCCAGCAGCCTAGCCCCGGCAGGTCGAGAGCAGTACTTC; CDR3: CASSLAPAGREQYF
J: TRBJ2-3; D: .; V: TRBV9; size: .; DNA: TGTGCCAGCAGCGTAAACAGGCAGGATACGCAGTATTTT; CDR3: CASSVNRQDTQYF
J: TRBJ2-5; D: TRBD1; V: TRBV5-1; size: .; DNA: TGCGCCAGTTCACTCCCGACAGGGGAAGAGACCCAGTACTTC; CDR3: CASSLPTGEETQYF